What follows describes a single T cell receptor (beta chain). Its antigen is not known. Germline-derived CDR1 and CDR2 are LGHDT and YNNKEL (reference sequence). The CDR3 runs to 16 residues. The V end lost 0 bases, the J end lost 2 bases, and 14 bases lay between the germline ends. This entry is derived from a study of T cell repertoires in cytomegalovirus infection. Study in general: The authors relied on CMV epitopes, both recently identified HLA-C-restricted and well-studied HLA-B-restricted. Public TCR beta signatures were indicative of both CMV infection and a matching HLA type. Study-wide points: Pooled public TCR beta family frequency picked out CMV carriers with the relevant HLA. In two of eight donors, the top clonotype was HLA-C-restricted CMV-specific.

TCRdb ran MiXCR on the reads and lists one entry per CDR3 protein. The table lists about 900,000 distinct CDR3 sequences, roughly 30% of them singletons. The chain employs TRBV3-1 and TRBJ2-7; a weak D match, TRBD2 (5 bases). The TCR comes from a human donor in good health (CMV status not recorded). Some clones in this sample may be carry-over from other donors' samples. This specimen was cultured CD8+ T cells from PBMCs, taken from culture after CMV antigen stimulation. The CDR3 DNA is TGTGCCAGCAGCCAAGAGGTGTTCCTCGGGACCTACGAGCAGTACTTC. It specifies CASSQEVFLGTYEQYF.